The 19 T cell receptor beta chains reported below all come from one sample, sequenced in a study of blood T cell repertoires in COVID-19. Using immunoSEQ multiplex PCR, the repertoire was profiled, and TCRdb retains in-frame clones only, with some absent. The profile shows 350,000 or so clones, roughly nine tenths of them singletons. Source material: peripheral blood. Every receptor here comes from a woman between 55 and 75 years old with COVID-19, enrolled during active disease.

The rearrangement joins TRBV2 to TRBJ2-2, with D uncertain. This CDR3 spans 15 amino acids. With 2 bases removed from V and 2 bases from J, the gap between germline ends came to 9 bases. In germline, CDR1 is SNHLY, CDR2 FYNNEI. The CDR3 nucleotides read TGTGCCAGCAGTGAACAGTGGGCCAACACCGGGGAGCTGTTTTTT. It specifies CASSEQWANTGELFF. The full variable domain, in which reference TRBV2 and TRBJ2-2 provide the parts outside the CDR3, is EPEVTQTPSHQVTQMGQEVILRCVPISNHLYFYWYRQILGQKVEFLVSFYNNEISEKSEIFDDQFSVERPDGSNFTLKIRSTKLEDSAMYFCASSEQWANTGELFFGEGSRLTVL.

Comment on this clone: Mismatch with germline at one junction end may stem from a read error. The gene calls are TRBV7-2 and TRBJ1-1; perhaps TRBD1 as D (5 bases). The CDR3 loop spans 12 amino acids. Per the germline V gene, CDR1 is SGHTA and CDR2 is FQGNSA. CDR3 residues: CASSIGTTGSNF. The CDR3 DNA sequence: TGTGCCAGCAGCATAGGCACCACAGGTAGTAACTTT.

The V call is TRBV10-1, the J call TRBJ1-2; the D gene is possibly TRBD1 (6 bases). The CDR3 has 16 amino acids. V was trimmed by 4 bases and J by 2 bases, leaving 17 bases between them. Germline CDR1 WNHNN, CDR2 SYGVQD (reference sequence). For the CDR3, the DNA is TGCGCCAGCAGTGGGTCAGGGGATTCCCCCAACTATGGCTACACCTTC. It encodes CASSGSGDSPNYGYTF.

The V gene is TRBV5-1, the J gene TRBJ2-5; 7 bases match TRBD1. Germline CDR1 is SGHRS and CDR2 is YFSETQ. The length of the CDR3 is 14 residues. V shed 4 bases and J 2 bases; nucleotides not matched to a gene: 5. The CDR3 sequence: CASSQGELQETQYF. The CDR3 DNA follows: TGCGCCAGCAGCCAGGGGGAGTTACAAGAGACCCAGTACTTC.

The gene calls are TRBV11-2 and TRBJ2-6, with 7 bases aligning to TRBD1. The CDR3 runs 14 residues. Germline V gene data show CDR1 as SGHAT and CDR2 as FQNNGV. V lost 5 bases and J lost 12; bases outside the gene matches: 10. The DNA of the CDR3 is TGTGCCAGCAGCGTCACGACAGGGCCTAGCGTCCTGACTTTC. Its translation: CASSVTTGPSVLTF.

The gene calls are TRBV28 and TRBJ1-2, with D hard to call. This CDR3 is built from 12 residues. Germline CDR1 is MDHEN and CDR2 is SYDVKM. V gave up 2 bases and J gave up 5 bases, with 6 bases separating them. CDR3 region: CASSLLYYGYTF. The CDR3 DNA is TGTGCCAGCAGTTTACTTTATTATGGCTACACCTTC.

The CDR3, as DNA: TGTGCCAGCGGTAGCTCAGGGGTAAACATTCAGTACTTC. It yields the protein CASGSSGVNIQYF. The rearrangement uses TRBV2 and TRBJ2-4; D is possibly TRBD1 (6 bases). This CDR3 spans 13 amino acids. Between the trimmed V and J ends, which lost 8 bases and 6 bases, there was a span of 14 bases. Germline loops: CDR1 SNHLY, CDR2 FYNNEI.

The chain is built from TRBV7-9 and TRBJ1-4, with a weak D call TRBD1 (5 bases). V lost 2 bases and J lost 7, with 14 bases in between. The CDR3 consists of 15 residues. Germline CDR1 SEHNR, CDR2 FQNEAQ (reference sequence). CDR3 loop: CASSLYGASGEKLFF. The CDR3 DNA follows: TGTGCCAGCAGCTTATATGGGGCTTCGGGTGAAAAACTGTTTTTT.

This clone has just one count. This sequence joins TRBV3-1 (or the pseudogene TRBV3-2) and TRBJ2-2; 8 bases agree with TRBD1. Germline CDR1 is LGHDT and CDR2 is YNNKEL (reference sequence). J lost 2 bases, V lost 5 bases, and 4 bases had no gene match. The CDR3 runs to 15 residues. In DNA, the CDR3 is TGTGCCAGCAGCAGGACAGGGCTAAACACCGGGGAGCTGTTTTTT. As protein: CASSRTGLNTGELFF.

This sequence joins TRBV7-9 and TRBJ2-5; D gene unclear. Trimming removed 3 bases from V and 1 base from J, with 12 bases in between. CDR1 is SEHNR, CDR2 FQNEAQ, per germline (reference sequence). The length of the CDR3 is 15 residues. The DNA of the CDR3 is TGTGCCAGCAGCTTGTGGCCAGGTATCCAAGAGACCCAGTACTTC. As protein: CASSLWPGIQETQYF.

In the case of this clone: This sample also contains other DNA sequences that code for the same CDR3. V usage is TRBV5-1 and J usage is TRBJ1-1; D gene uncertain. Between the trimmed V and J ends, which lost 0 bases and 2 bases, there was a span of 5 bases. Per germline, CDR1 SGHRS and CDR2 YFSETQ. The CDR3 runs to 13 residues. The DNA for the CDR3 is TGCGCCAGCAGCTTGGAAGCAAACACTGAAGCTTTCTTT. It specifies CASSLEANTEAFF.

The chain uses TRBV4-1 and TRBJ1-6, with D maybe TRBD1 (6 bases). The CDR3 consists of 13 residues. Germline lookup yields CDR1 MGHRA and CDR2 YSYEKL. Between the trimmed V and J ends, which lost 3 bases and 12 bases, there was a span of 12 bases. The CDR3 nucleotides are TGCGCCAGCAGCCATAGGGGGAATGAACCCCTCCACTTT. Translated: CASSHRGNEPLHF.

The J gene is TRBJ2-7, the V gene TRBV7-3; 9 positions match TRBD2. Trimming took 1 base from V and 4 from J; bases not matched to a gene: 14. The CDR3 is 18 residues long. Per the germline V gene, CDR1 is SGHTA and CDR2 is FQGTGA. CDR3 DNA: TGTGCCAGCAGCTTAAGGCGGGGGGGCATGAAGACGAAGTACGAGCAGTACTTC. Protein product: CASSLRRGGMKTKYEQYF. Variable domain in full (rest from reference TRBV7-3 and TRBJ2-7): GAGVSQTPSNKVTEKGKYVELRCDPISGHTALYWYRQSLGQGPEFLIYFQGTGAADDSGLPNDRFFAVRPEGSVSTLKIQRTERGDSAVYLCASSLRRGGMKTKYEQYFGPGTRLTVT.

As DNA, the CDR3 is TGTGCCAGCAGCTTAGAAACGGGACAGGACTACGAGCAGTACTTC. Protein sequence: CASSLETGQDYEQYF. The rearrangement links TRBV7-3 to TRBJ2-7; 8 bases map to TRBD1. The length of the CDR3 is 15 residues. The germline V gene encodes CDR1 SGHTA and CDR2 FQGTGA. The J segment lost 3 bases and the V segment lost 2 bases, leaving 6 bases of the junction unmatched.

V and J are TRBV24-1 and TRBJ2-1; 8 nucleotides match TRBD2. Germline V CDR1 and CDR2: KGHDR, SFDVKD. The CDR3 sequence is 14 residues long. With V trimmed by 4 bases and J by 9 bases, 7 bases remained unmatched. For the CDR3, the DNA is TGTGCCACCAGTGAGGGGGCGGGGGGAGCTGAGCAGTTCTTC. Protein product: CATSEGAGGAEQFF.

V is TRBV6-5 and J is TRBJ1-1, with 10 bases matching TRBD1. The CDR3 sequence is 13 residues long. Germline V gene lookup returns CDR1 MNHEY and CDR2 SVGAGI. After removal of 7 bases from V and 11 bases from J, the junction contained 10 bases not matched to a gene. As DNA, the CDR3 is TGTGCCAGCACTAGGACAGGGGGGTTACGGGCTTTCTTT. This gives the protein CASTRTGGLRAFF.

The genes are TRBV2 and TRBJ2-5; 7 nucleotides match TRBD2. Germline CDR1 and CDR2: SNHLY and FYNNEI. The CDR3 runs 15 residues. V lost 1 base to trimming and J lost 5 bases; unmatched junction nucleotides: 7. The CDR3 DNA reads as TGTGCCAGCAGTGAAGTCGGCGGGGGTCCTGAGACCCAGTACTTC. It is translated as CASSEVGGGPETQYF. Full variable domain (rest looked up from reference TRBV2 and TRBJ2-5): EPEVTQTPSHQVTQMGQEVILRCVPISNHLYFYWYRQILGQKVEFLVSFYNNEISEKSEIFDDQFSVERPDGSNFTLKIRSTKLEDSAMYFCASSEVGGGPETQYFGPGTRLLVL.

This clone appeared once. The chain employs TRBV6-5 and TRBJ1-5; D may be TRBD1 (6 bases). The ends were cut back, 0 bases at V and 7 bases at J, with 16 bases in the middle. CDR3 length: 16 residues. CDR1 and CDR2 from the germline V gene are MNHEY and SVGAGI. CDR3 amino acids: CASSYSKDSLKQPQHF. CDR3 sequence (DNA): TGTGCCAGCAGTTACTCGAAGGACAGTCTAAAGCAGCCCCAGCATTTT.

The rearrangement uses TRBV9 and TRBJ1-6; unclear D gene. The CDR3 has 13 amino acids. From germline, CDR1 is SGDLS and CDR2 YYNGEE. V lost 0 bases to trimming and J lost 7 bases, with 5 bases between them. The CDR3 sequence is CASSVAGNSPLHF. CDR3 bases: TGTGCCAGCAGCGTAGCGGGGAATTCACCCCTCCACTTT.